This TCR beta chain was observed in a study of blood T cell repertoires in COVID-19. The assay was immunoSEQ multiplex PCR, and TCRdb's table has in-frame clones only and misses some. The sample includes about 76,000 clones, approximately 80% of them seen just once. The CDR3 spans 15 residues. CDR1 and CDR2 from the germline V gene are MNHEY and SMNVEV (reference sequence). With V trimmed by 6 bases and J by 5 bases, 10 bases remained unmatched. This TCR was sampled from a human donor in a cohort sampled during active COVID-19. The sequenced material came from peripheral blood. The gene calls are TRBV27 and TRBJ1-1, with TRBD1 matching over 9 bases. In DNA form, the CDR3 reads TGTGCCAGCAGAGGGGACAGGGCTGGTACGACTGAAGCTTTCTTT. Amino acids: CASRGDRAGTTEAFF.